A single sample is the source of the 9 T cell receptor beta chains below, sequenced in a study of read filtering for tumor transcriptome and immune sequencing. The library was built from about 400 ng RNA with molecular barcoded adaptors for alpha/delta and beta/gamma chains. TCRdb ran MiXCR on the reads and lists one entry per CDR3 protein. The sample has over 50,000 distinct CDR3 sequences, roughly 18% seen once; the top ten hold approximately 11%. Sequenced input: a population of CD138-negative cells sorted from bone marrow. Receptor source: a donor older than 35 with multiple myeloma.

The V gene is TRBV11-1, the J gene TRBJ2-3; TRBD2 aligns across 8 bases. The CDR3 is 18 amino acids. Germline values: CDR1 SGHAT, CDR2 FQDESV (reference sequence). The V and J ends lost 6 bases and 5 bases, in that order; junction bases with no gene match: 19. CDR3: CASRPALRGGREGDTQYF. CDR3 coding DNA: TGTGCCAGCAGGCCAGCCCTCCGGGGCGGCCGGGAGGGAGATACGCAGTATTTT.

This clonotype was seen only a few times. The rearrangement joins TRBV20-1 to TRBJ2-7, with 13 bases matching TRBD2. V lost 0 bases to trimming and J lost 2 bases; unmatched junction nucleotides: 4. Germline V gene sequence: CDR1 DFQATT, CDR2 SNEGSKA (reference sequence). The CDR3 extends over 16 amino acids. The CDR3 DNA is TGCAGTGCTAGAGATTGGACTAGCGGGAGAACCTACGAGCAGTACTTC. Amino acids: CSARDWTSGRTYEQYF.

This clonotype has at least ten counts. The V call is TRBV7-2, the J call TRBJ2-5; D unresolved. The CDR3 has 12 residues. Germline V CDR1 and CDR2: SGHTA, FQGNSA. Deletions cut 6 bases from V and 4 bases from J, with 9 bases between. For the CDR3, the DNA is TGTGCCAGCAGAAATAGTAGAGAGACCCAGTACTTC. Translation gives CASRNSRETQYF.

In its sample, this clonotype was seen many times. CDR3 DNA sequence: TGCGCCAGCACCCCGGGGGGCCCTCGTGGGGATGAGCAGTTCTTC. It is translated as CASTPGGPRGDEQFF. The rearrangement links TRBV5-1 to TRBJ2-1; D is possibly TRBD2 (7 bases). This CDR3 is 15 amino acids long. Germline CDR1 reads SGHRS; CDR2 reads YFSETQ. Trimming left V 6 bases short and J 8 bases short, with 21 bases between.

There are a few counts of this clonotype. The chain uses TRBV20-1 and TRBJ1-2, with D possibly matching TRBD1 (5 bases). This CDR3 is built from 12 residues. Germline assignment: CDR1 DFQATT and CDR2 SNEGSKA (reference sequence). V was clipped by 6 bases and J by 8 bases, with 16 bases between them. The CDR3 protein is CSALRGDRGYTF. For the CDR3, the DNA is TGCAGTGCCTTGAGAGGGGATCGAGGCTACACCTTC.

In its sample, this clonotype was seen many times. V is TRBV28 and J is TRBJ2-5; 8 bases are shared with TRBD1. The V gene end was trimmed by 5 bases and the J gene end by 4 bases; junction bases not matched to a gene: 9. Germline V CDR1 and CDR2: MDHEN, SYDVKM. CDR3 length: 15 residues. CDR3 amino acids: CASSLQQGAGETQYF. DNA for the CDR3: TGTGCCAGCAGTCTTCAGCAGGGGGCAGGAGAGACCCAGTACTTC.

J is TRBJ2-3 and V is TRBV27; TRBD2 might be the D (5 bases). The CDR3 has 15 amino acids. V lost 3 bases and J 0 bases, leaving 10 bases between the germline ends. The germline V gene has CDR1 MNHEY and CDR2 SMNVEV (reference sequence). Written as DNA, the CDR3 is TGTGCCAGCAGTTTTTTAGCGTCTAGCACAGATACGCAGTATTTT. Translating it yields CASSFLASSTDTQYF.

This clonotype was detected ten times or more. A much larger clone lies a single base off, so this may be a read error. The rearrangement uses TRBV29-1 and TRBJ2-1, with 14 bases fitting TRBD2. This CDR3 is 17 amino acids long. Germline CDR1 is SQVTM and CDR2 is ANQGSEA. The DNA of the CDR3 is TGCGGCGTTGGGCGCCGGACTAGCGGGAGGAGGACGGATGAGCAGTTCTTC. Encoded protein: CGVGRRTSGRRTDEQFF.

This clonotype was seen repeatedly, ten times or more. The chain joins TRBV28 to TRBJ2-1; TRBD2 matches 7 bases. From germline, CDR1 is MDHEN and CDR2 SYDVKM. The length of the CDR3 is 15 residues. V gave up 9 bases and J gave up 5 bases; unmatched junction bases: 13. The CDR3 loop is CASDKGRENDNEQFF. CDR3 nucleotide sequence: TGTGCCAGTGATAAAGGGCGGGAGAATGACAATGAGCAGTTCTTC.